This TCR beta chain was sequenced during a study of monozygotic twins with inflammatory bowel disease. Total RNA input per TCR library was about 3,400 ng. Nested amplification of TCRalpha and TCRbeta cDNA involved two PCRs of roughly 16 and 10 cycles. TCRdb reprocessed the 5' RACE reads; each CDR3 protein has one entry and no DNA is given. This table holds under 200,000 distinct CDR3 sequences. Germline V lookup: CDR1 SGHTA, CDR2 FQGNSA. The length of the CDR3 is 14 residues. Sequenced input: blood. V and J are TRBV7-2 and TRBJ2-5; the TCRdb D gene call, TRBD2, has no DNA to confirm it. The TCR originated in a human donor with ulcerative colitis or Crohn's disease, or a healthy co-twin of an affected twin (not recorded which). CDR3 region: CASSLGGGQETQYF.